This T cell receptor beta chain derives from a study of Ad26.COV2.S vaccination and SARS-CoV-2 variants. The CDR3 is 14 residues long. V dropped 5 bases and J dropped 0 bases, with 10 bases sitting between them. Germline V CDR1 and CDR2: MGHDK, SYGVNS. Treatment reported: roughly 18 received Ad26.COV2.S at low or high dose, single or two shots; roughly 5 received placebo; per-sample allocation not given. Sampling was done on day 63 after the first vaccine or placebo injection. Repertoires were generated with immunoSEQ multiplex PCR, while TCRdb's copy carries only in-frame clones and drops some. This sample has around 250,000 clones, with around 88% found just once.

Sequenced here: peripheral blood, sampled in a trial of Ad26.COV2.S vaccine versus placebo. The origin of this receptor is a person between 18 and 59 years old who received the Ad26.COV2.S COVID-19 vaccine or a placebo. J is TRBJ1-1 and V is TRBV25-1; D call uncertain. The CDR3: CASSKGSLNTEAFF. The CDR3 DNA reads as TGTGCCAGCAGTAAGGGCAGCCTGAACACTGAAGCTTTCTTT.